This T cell receptor beta chain stems from a study of response to subunit inactivated influenza vaccine. Trimming removed 1 base at V and 0 bases at J, with 7 bases between. This CDR3 is built from 14 residues. This clonotype was recorded many times. TCRdb reprocessed the RT-PCR reads with MiXCR, giving one entry per CDR3 protein. The sample consists of 450,000 to 550,000 distinct CDR3 sequences, 25% of them appearing once. The chain carries TRBV12-3 or TRBV12-4 and TRBJ2-7; D is uncertain. The sequence was obtained from a middle-aged man who received an inactivated influenza vaccine. The sample was CD4+ T cells sorted from PBMCs, taken about 5 days after vaccination. CDR3 in amino acids: CASSLDRFSYEQYF. CDR3 coding DNA: TGTGCCAGCAGTTTAGATCGATTCTCCTACGAGCAGTACTTC.